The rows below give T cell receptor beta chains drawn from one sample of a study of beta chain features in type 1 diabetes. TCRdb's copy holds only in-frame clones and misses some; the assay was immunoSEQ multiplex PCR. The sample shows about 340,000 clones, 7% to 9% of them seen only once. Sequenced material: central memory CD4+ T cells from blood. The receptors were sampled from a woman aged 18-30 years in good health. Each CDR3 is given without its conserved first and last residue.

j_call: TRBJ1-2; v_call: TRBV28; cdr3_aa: ASSRGQSGYGYT
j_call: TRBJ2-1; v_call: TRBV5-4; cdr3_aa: ASSVDSSYNEQF
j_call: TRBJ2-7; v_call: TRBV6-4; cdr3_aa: ARALTPGLAGKYEQY
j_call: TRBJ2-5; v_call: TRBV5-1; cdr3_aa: ASSGFPGPGETQY
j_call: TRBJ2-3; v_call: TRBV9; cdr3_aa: ASSVGQGAEYTQY
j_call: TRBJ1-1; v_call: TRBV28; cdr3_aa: ASSLPGTEAF
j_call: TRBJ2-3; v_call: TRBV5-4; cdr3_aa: ASSWRAGGPSDTQY
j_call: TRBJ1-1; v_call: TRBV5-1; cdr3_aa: ASSAGTGSLNTEAF
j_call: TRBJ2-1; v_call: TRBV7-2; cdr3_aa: ASSLGYYNEQF
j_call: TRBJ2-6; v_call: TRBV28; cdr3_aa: ASSLSGGAGGAGANVLT
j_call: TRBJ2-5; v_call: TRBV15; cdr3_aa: ATSRGGSRAFQETQY
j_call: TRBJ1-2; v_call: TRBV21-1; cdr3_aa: ASSPQGQGYGYT
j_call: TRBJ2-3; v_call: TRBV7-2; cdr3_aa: ASSYGGSTDTQY
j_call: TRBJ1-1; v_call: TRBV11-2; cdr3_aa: ASSLSSGEAF
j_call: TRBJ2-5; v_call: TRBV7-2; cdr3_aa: ASSPGTTTEETQY
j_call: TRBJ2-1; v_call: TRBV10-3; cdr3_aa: AISYAVGSLHNEQF
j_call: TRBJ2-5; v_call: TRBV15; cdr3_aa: ATREGGANQETQY
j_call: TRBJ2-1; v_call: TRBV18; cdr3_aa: ASSLAAYNEQF
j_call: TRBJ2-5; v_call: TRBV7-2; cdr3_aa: ASSLGTNQETQY
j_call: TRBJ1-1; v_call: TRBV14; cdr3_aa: ASTTLNGDTEAF
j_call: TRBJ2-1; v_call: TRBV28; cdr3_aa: ASTTWGGSSYNEQF
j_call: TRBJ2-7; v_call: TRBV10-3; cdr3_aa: AISESILSYEQY
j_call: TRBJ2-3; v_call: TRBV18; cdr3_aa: ASSRGQGTDTQY